Each of the 16 T cell receptor beta chains below was sequenced from the same sample in a study of T-cell memory formation after mild COVID-19. MiXCR, applied by TCRdb to the 5' RACE reads, yields one record per CDR3 protein. Here the sample spans some 210,000 distinct CDR3 sequences, around 20% being singletons. The sample consisted of PBMCs or a T cell subset sorted from them (not recorded which). These receptor sequences come from an adult woman who had mild COVID-19 (a few samples of this study predate the infection). Cell type and time point are not known.

The chain couples TRBV12-3 or TRBV12-4 to TRBJ2-1; TRBD2 agrees at 10 bases. J was trimmed by 4 bases and V by 6 bases; bases with no gene match: 6. The CDR3 covers 15 residues. The CDR3 sequence is CASRLSGGAYNEQFF. CDR3 in DNA: TGTGCCAGCAGGCTGAGCGGGGGGGCTTACAATGAGCAGTTCTTC.

The V and J genes are TRBV5-1 and TRBJ2-3; no reliable D call. V lost 4 bases and J 3 bases, leaving 18 bases between the germline ends. The CDR3 contains 16 residues. Per the germline V gene, CDR1 is SGHRS and CDR2 is YFSETQ. The CDR3 bases are TGCGCCAGCAGCCGGACGGTGGGTCCCAGAACAGATACGCAGTATTTT. Encoded protein: CASSRTVGPRTDTQYF.

This clonotype showed up many times. The CDR3 bases are TGTGCCAGCAGCTTCCCCGGGACAGGGGGAACTGAAGCTTTCTTT. As protein: CASSFPGTGGTEAFF. This sequence joins TRBV7-2 and TRBJ1-1, with 11 bases matching TRBD1. V dropped 3 bases and J dropped 5; count of bases not matched to a gene: 5. This CDR3 is 15 amino acids long. Germline CDR1 is SGHTA and CDR2 is FQGNSA.

There are many counts of this clonotype. The chain links TRBV5-5 to TRBJ2-1; D is unresolved. Per the germline V gene, CDR1 is SGHKS and CDR2 is YYEKEE (reference sequence). Trimming took off 6 bases at V and 0 bases at J, with 10 bases between the two ends. The length of the CDR3 is 14 residues. CDR3 DNA: TGTGCCAGCACCACAAGAAGCTCCTACAATGAGCAGTTCTTC. Its protein is CASTTRSSYNEQFF.

V usage is TRBV6-5 and J usage is TRBJ2-7, with 8 bases matching TRBD2. The CDR3 loop spans 15 amino acids. CDR1 is MNHEY, CDR2 SVGAGI, per germline. J was trimmed by 0 bases and V by 4 bases; bases with no gene match: 5. The CDR3 is CASSWRTSSSYEQYF. The CDR3 coding sequence is TGTGCCAGCAGTTGGCGGACTAGCAGCTCCTACGAGCAGTACTTC.

The chain joins TRBV20-1 to TRBJ1-5; D unclear. CDR1 is DFQATT and CDR2 is SNEGSKA in the germline V gene (reference sequence). The CDR3 consists of 14 residues. Trimming removed 3 bases from V and 0 bases from J, with 9 bases in between. For the CDR3, the DNA is TGCAGTGCTAGTGCGGTTTATAGCAATCAGCCCCAGCATTTT. Residues: CSASAVYSNQPQHF.

This clonotype has a handful of counts. The chain is built from TRBV7-3 and TRBJ1-2; 10 bases are a match to TRBD1. Germline CDR1 SGHTA, CDR2 FQGTGA. This CDR3 is built from 15 residues. The ends lost 0 bases at V and 6 bases at J; junction bases unmatched: 4. As DNA, the CDR3 is TGTGCCAGCAGCTTAACCGGGACAGGGGACAATGGCTACACCTTC. Its translation: CASSLTGTGDNGYTF. The entire variable domain, with the rest obtained from reference TRBV7-3 and TRBJ1-2, is as follows: GAGVSQTPSNKVTEKGKYVELRCDPISGHTALYWYRQSLGQGPEFLIYFQGTGAADDSGLPNDRFFAVRPEGSVSTLKIQRTERGDSAVYLCASSLTGTGDNGYTFGSGTRLTVV.

The chain carries TRBV5-1 and TRBJ2-2; TRBD1 matches 7 bases. Per germline, CDR1 SGHRS and CDR2 YFSETQ. The V gene end was trimmed by 1 base and the J gene end by 1 base; junction bases not matched to a gene: 1. CDR3 size: 15 residues. The CDR3 DNA follows: TGCGCCAGCAGCTTGAGGACAGGGAACACCGGGGAGCTGTTTTTT. Protein sequence: CASSLRTGNTGELFF.

This clonotype was counted only a few times. The V and J genes are TRBV12-3 or TRBV12-4 and TRBJ2-2; tentatively, D is TRBD2 (7 bases). This CDR3 comprises 16 residues. V gave up 5 bases and J gave up 7 bases, with 20 bases separating them. The CDR3, as DNA: TGTGCCAGCAGTCGGAATCGGGGGGCGCGGAACGGGGAGCTGTTTTTT. It codes for CASSRNRGARNGELFF.

The sample holds a few counts of this clonotype. Germline and junction disagree at one end, which may indicate a read error. The chain combines TRBV7-7 with TRBJ2-7; D remains ambiguous. In germline, CDR1 is SSHAT, CDR2 FNYEAQ (reference sequence). The CDR3 is 15 residues long. CDR3 nucleotide sequence: TGTGCTAGCAGCTTAGATGGAGTGTACGCCTACGAGCAGTACTTC. Encoded protein: CASSLDGVYAYEQYF.

This chain uses TRBV6-5 with TRBJ1-6; TRBD1 might be the D (6 bases). The V end was cut by 0 bases, the J end by 5 bases, with 8 bases between. CDR3 size: 15 residues. Germline assignment: CDR1 MNHEY and CDR2 SVGAGI. CDR3 DNA sequence: TGTGCCAGCAGTTACTCGGACAGTGATAATTCACCCCTCCACTTT. It specifies CASSYSDSDNSPLHF.

This clonotype was found a few times. The J gene is TRBJ2-1, the V gene TRBV24-1; tentative D call: TRBD1 (5 bases). CDR1 and CDR2 from the germline V gene are KGHDR and SFDVKD. Between the trimmed V and J ends, which lost 3 bases and 3 bases, there was a span of 14 bases. The CDR3 covers 16 residues. CDR3 DNA sequence: TGTGCCACCAGTGATGGGGCCCGATCACGCTACAATGAGCAGTTCTTC. Translating it yields CATSDGARSRYNEQFF.

The chain's CDR3 is CSARRLERTSSYNEQFF. CDR3 nucleotide sequence: TGCAGTGCTCGGCGCCTCGAGCGGACGAGCTCCTACAATGAGCAGTTCTTC. The chain recombines TRBV20-1 with TRBJ2-1; D is possibly TRBD2 (5 bases). Per germline, CDR1 DFQATT and CDR2 SNEGSKA (reference sequence). This CDR3 region has 17 residues. Deletions cut 5 bases from V and 0 bases from J, with 20 bases between.

This clonotype has ten or more counts. The chain employs TRBV5-1 and TRBJ2-3, with D perhaps assigned TRBD1 or TRBD2 (5 bases each). The CDR3 has 15 amino acids. V lost 5 bases and J 3 bases, leaving 16 bases between the germline ends. Germline-derived CDR1 and CDR2 are SGHRS and YFSETQ. In DNA form, the CDR3 reads TGCGCCAGCAGTACGGGAACAGGAGGAACAGATACGCAGTATTTT. Amino acid sequence: CASSTGTGGTDTQYF. Using reference TRBV5-1 and TRBJ2-3 for the parts outside the CDR3, the full variable domain is KAGVTQTPRYLIKTRGQQVTLSCSPISGHRSVSWYQQTPGQGLQFLFEYFSETQRNKGNFPGRFSGRQFSNSRSEMNVSTLELGDSALYLCASSTGTGGTDTQYFGPGTRLTVL.

The rearrangement links TRBV5-5 to TRBJ2-5; 12 nucleotides match TRBD2. The CDR3 is 18 amino acids. The germline V gene encodes CDR1 SGHKS and CDR2 YYEKEE (reference sequence). V lost 1 base and J lost 2; bases outside the gene matches: 9. The CDR3 loop is CASSLRLAGGPGQETQYF. The CDR3 DNA sequence: TGTGCCAGCAGCTTGCGGCTAGCGGGAGGGCCCGGGCAAGAGACCCAGTACTTC.

The chain links TRBV5-1 to TRBJ2-1, with D possibly being TRBD1 (7 bases). From germline, CDR1 is SGHRS and CDR2 YFSETQ. V lost 3 bases and J 2 bases, leaving 21 bases between the germline ends. The CDR3 has 18 residues. For the CDR3, the DNA is TGCGCCAGCAGCTACAAGGGGGGAACAGGGGACCCCTACAATGAGCAGTTCTTC. Protein: CASSYKGGTGDPYNEQFF.